Presented here are 9 T cell receptor beta chains from one specimen sequenced in a study of blood T cells in healthy people across ages. Alongside a J-beta primer mix, a sample-barcoded 5' primer served in a second PCR lasting roughly 6 to 11 cycles. TCRdb reprocessed the 5' RACE reads via MiXCR and lists one record per CDR3 protein. The sample has 700,000 to 850,000 distinct CDR3 sequences, about 53% seen once. Sequencing was carried out using blood. These receptors were collected from a man older than 75 in good health.

The V gene is TRBV27, the J gene TRBJ1-2, with TRBD1 matching 8 bases. With V trimmed by 6 bases and J by 0 bases, 6 bases remained unmatched. In germline, CDR1 is MNHEY, CDR2 SMNVEV (reference sequence). This CDR3 spans 15 amino acids. CDR3 DNA: TGTGCCAGCAGATATGGACAGGGAGCTAACTATGGCTACACCTTC. Amino acids: CASRYGQGANYGYTF.

This clonotype has just a few counts. V and J are TRBV5-1 and TRBJ2-7, with D tentatively TRBD1 (6 bases). There are 14 residues in the CDR3. In germline, CDR1 is SGHRS, CDR2 YFSETQ. Trimming pared 0 bases from V and 6 bases from J, leaving 13 bases between. The CDR3 bases are TGCGCCAGCAGCTTGGGAACAGGGCGGGCCGAGCAGTACTTC. It is translated as CASSLGTGRAEQYF.

This chain joins TRBV7-2 and TRBJ1-6, with D uncertain. Trimming pared 4 bases from V and 5 bases from J, leaving 12 bases between. CDR1 is SGHTA, CDR2 FQGNSA, per germline. There are 15 residues in the CDR3. The CDR3 nucleotides are TGTGCCAGCAGCTCCAGGCGGGCTGATAATTCACCCCTCCACTTT. Protein product: CASSSRRADNSPLHF.

The gene calls are TRBV7-3 and TRBJ2-5; 10 nucleotides align to TRBD1. CDR1 and CDR2 from the germline V gene are SGHTA and FQGTGA. CDR3 length: 15 amino acids. After removal of 5 bases from V and 4 bases from J, the junction contained 7 bases not matched to a gene. The CDR3 spells CASSRQGAIGETQYF. The CDR3 DNA reads as TGTGCCAGCAGCAGACAGGGGGCGATAGGAGAGACCCAGTACTTC.

V is TRBV13 and J is TRBJ2-6, with D unresolved. Trimming removed 4 bases at V and 0 bases at J, with 10 bases between. The CDR3 covers 16 residues. Germline V gene sequence: CDR1 PRHDT, CDR2 FYEKMQ (reference sequence). The CDR3 region has the DNA TGTGCCAGCAGCTCAGGACGGATCTCTGGGGCCAACGTCCTGACTTTC. Translation: CASSSGRISGANVLTF. Supplemented by reference TRBV13 and TRBJ2-6, the full variable domain reads AAGVIQSPRHLIKEKRETATLKCYPIPRHDTVYWYQQGPGQDPQFLISFYEKMQSDKGSIPDRFSAQQFSDYHSELNMSSLELGDSALYFCASSSGRISGANVLTFGAGSRLTVL.

The chain has TRBV7-3 and TRBJ2-4, with TRBD2 matching over 8 bases. Germline CDR1 and CDR2: SGHTA and FQGTGA. V dropped 2 bases and J dropped 13; count of bases not matched to a gene: 13. The length of the CDR3 is 15 residues. The CDR3 DNA follows: TGTGCCAGCAGCTTATCGAGCGGGAGCCTCACCCCGCAGTACTTC. This sequence encodes CASSLSSGSLTPQYF.

The CDR3 protein is CSARVRQNILQAYGYTF. CDR3 nucleotide sequence: TGCAGTGCTAGAGTGAGACAGAATATTTTACAGGCCTATGGCTACACCTTC. The chain is built from TRBV20-1 and TRBJ1-2; tentative D call: TRBD1 (5 bases). From germline, CDR1 is DFQATT and CDR2 SNEGSKA (reference sequence). This CDR3 is built from 17 residues. V lost 1 base and J lost 4, with 22 bases in between.

Concerning this clonotype: It may be a read error: a sequence one base away is much more abundant. The rearrangement uses TRBV3-1 and TRBJ2-1, with no clear D. CDR1 is LGHDT, CDR2 YNNKEL, per germline (reference sequence). The CDR3 sequence is 13 residues long. Between the trimmed V and J ends, which lost 2 bases and 5 bases, there was a span of 7 bases. CDR3 region: CASSQKVNNEQFF. CDR3 nucleotides: TGTGCCAGCAGCCAAAAGGTCAACAATGAGCAGTTCTTC.

This clonotype was counted a few times. The V call is TRBV15, the J call TRBJ2-5; D uncertain. CDR1 LNHNV and CDR2 YYDKDF come from the germline V gene (reference sequence). The V gene lost 3 bases and the J gene lost 5 bases, with 4 bases spanning the gap. The CDR3 consists of 11 residues. The CDR3 here is CATSRTETQYF. CDR3 coding DNA: TGTGCCACCAGCAGGACCGAGACCCAGTACTTC.